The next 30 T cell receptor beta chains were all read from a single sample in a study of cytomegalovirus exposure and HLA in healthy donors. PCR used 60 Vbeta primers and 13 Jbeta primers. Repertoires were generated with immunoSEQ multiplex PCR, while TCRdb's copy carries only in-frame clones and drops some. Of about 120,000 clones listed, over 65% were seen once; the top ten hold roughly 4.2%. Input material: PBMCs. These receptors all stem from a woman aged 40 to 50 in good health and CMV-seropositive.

The CDR3 loop is CASSLVQGSYNSPLHF. CDR3 coding DNA: TGCGCCAGCAGCTTGGTACAGGGTTCCTATAATTCACCCCTCCACTTT. The rearrangement links TRBV5-1 to TRBJ1-6, with D perhaps TRBD1 (6 bases). The germline V gene encodes CDR1 SGHRS and CDR2 YFSETQ. Trimming cost V 0 bases and J 1 base, with 8 bases left between them. This CDR3 spans 16 amino acids. Full variable domain (outside the CDR3, taken from reference TRBV5-1 and TRBJ1-6): KAGVTQTPRYLIKTRGQQVTLSCSPISGHRSVSWYQQTPGQGLQFLFEYFSETQRNKGNFPGRFSGRQFSNSRSEMNVSTLELGDSALYLCASSLVQGSYNSPLHFGNGTRLTVT.

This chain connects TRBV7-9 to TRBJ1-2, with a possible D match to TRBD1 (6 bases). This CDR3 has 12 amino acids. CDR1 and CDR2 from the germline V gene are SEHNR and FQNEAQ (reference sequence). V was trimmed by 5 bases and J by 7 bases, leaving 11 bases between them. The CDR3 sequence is CASSRTGSGYTF. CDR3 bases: TGTGCCAGCAGCCGAACAGGGTCTGGCTACACCTTC.

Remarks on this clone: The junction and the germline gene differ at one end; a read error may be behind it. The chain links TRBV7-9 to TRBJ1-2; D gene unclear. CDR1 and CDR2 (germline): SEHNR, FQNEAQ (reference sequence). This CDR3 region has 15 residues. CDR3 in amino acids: CASSLATVTNYGYTF. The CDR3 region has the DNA TGTGCCAGCAGCCTAGCAACAGTGACTAACTATGGCTACACCTTC.

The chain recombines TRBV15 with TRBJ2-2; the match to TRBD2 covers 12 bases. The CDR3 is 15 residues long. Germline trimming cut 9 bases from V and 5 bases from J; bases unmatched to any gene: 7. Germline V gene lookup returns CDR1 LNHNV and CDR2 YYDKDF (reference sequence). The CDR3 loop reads CATDLAGGKTGELFF. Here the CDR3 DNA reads TGTGCCACGGATCTAGCGGGGGGGAAGACCGGGGAGCTGTTTTTT.

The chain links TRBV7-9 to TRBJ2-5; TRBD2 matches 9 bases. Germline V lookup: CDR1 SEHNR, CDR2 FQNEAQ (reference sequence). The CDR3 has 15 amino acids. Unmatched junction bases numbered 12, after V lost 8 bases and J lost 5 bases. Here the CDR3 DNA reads TGTGCCAGCGTTGTGGCTAGCGGGGTGAAGGAGACCCAGTACTTC. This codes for CASVVASGVKETQYF. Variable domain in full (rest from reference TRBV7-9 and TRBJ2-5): DTGVSQNPRHKITKRGQNVTFRCDPISEHNRLYWYRQTLGQGPEFLTYFQNEAQLEKSRLLSDRFSAERPKGSFSTLEIQRTEQGDSAMYLCASVVASGVKETQYFGPGTRLLVL.

CDR3 in amino acids: CASSQELANTDTQYF. CDR3 sequence (DNA): TGTGCCAGCAGCCAAGAACTAGCTAACACAGATACGCAGTATTTT. The chain has TRBV4-2 and TRBJ2-3; D perhaps matches TRBD2 (6 bases). Germline V gene sequence: CDR1 LGHNA, CDR2 YNFKEQ. Trimming pared 0 bases from V and 2 bases from J, leaving 9 bases between. The CDR3 runs to 15 residues.

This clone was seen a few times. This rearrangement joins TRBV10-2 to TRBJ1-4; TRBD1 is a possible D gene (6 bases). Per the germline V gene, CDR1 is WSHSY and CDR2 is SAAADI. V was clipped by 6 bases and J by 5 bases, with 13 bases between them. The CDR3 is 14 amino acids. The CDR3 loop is CASRGNRENEKLFF. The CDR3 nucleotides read TGCGCCAGCAGGGGAAACAGGGAGAATGAAAAACTGTTTTTT.

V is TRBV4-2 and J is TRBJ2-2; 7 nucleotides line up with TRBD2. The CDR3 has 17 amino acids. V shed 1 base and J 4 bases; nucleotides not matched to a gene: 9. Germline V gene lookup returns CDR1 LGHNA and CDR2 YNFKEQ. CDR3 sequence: CASSQVSLGGSTGELFF. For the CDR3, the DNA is TGTGCCAGCAGCCAAGTTAGTTTGGGCGGGAGCACCGGGGAGCTGTTTTTT.

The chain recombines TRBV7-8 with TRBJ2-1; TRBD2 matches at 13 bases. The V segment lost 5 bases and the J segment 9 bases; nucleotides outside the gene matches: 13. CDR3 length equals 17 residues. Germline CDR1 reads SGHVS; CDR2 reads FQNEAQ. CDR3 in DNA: TGTGCCAGCAGCCCGCGACTAGCGGGAGGATACCTCGCTGAGCAGTTCTTC. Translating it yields CASSPRLAGGYLAEQFF. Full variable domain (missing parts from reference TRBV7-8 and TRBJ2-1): GAGVSQSPRYKVAKRGQDVALRCDPISGHVSLFWYQQALGQGPEFLTYFQNEAQLDKSGLPSDRFFAERPEGSVSTLKIQRTQQEDSAVYLCASSPRLAGGYLAEQFFGPGTRLTVL.

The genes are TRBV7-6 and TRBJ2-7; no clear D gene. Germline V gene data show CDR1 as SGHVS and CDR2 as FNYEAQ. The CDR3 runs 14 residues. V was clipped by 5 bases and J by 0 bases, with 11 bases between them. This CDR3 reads CASSRRQISYEQYF. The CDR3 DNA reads TGTGCCAGCAGCCGAAGACAAATCTCCTACGAGCAGTACTTC.

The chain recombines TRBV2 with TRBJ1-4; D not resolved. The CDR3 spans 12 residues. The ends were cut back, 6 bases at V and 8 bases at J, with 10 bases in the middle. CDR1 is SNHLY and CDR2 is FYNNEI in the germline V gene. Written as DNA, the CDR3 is TGTGCCAGCAGAGAGGGCGGGGAAAAACTGTTTTTT. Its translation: CASREGGEKLFF.

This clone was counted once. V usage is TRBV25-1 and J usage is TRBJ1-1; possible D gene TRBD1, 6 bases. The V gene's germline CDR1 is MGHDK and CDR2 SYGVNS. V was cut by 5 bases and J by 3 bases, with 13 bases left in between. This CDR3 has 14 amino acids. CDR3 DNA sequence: TGTGCCAGCAGTTTCCAGGGGAGGGACACTGAAGCTTTCTTT. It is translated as CASSFQGRDTEAFF.

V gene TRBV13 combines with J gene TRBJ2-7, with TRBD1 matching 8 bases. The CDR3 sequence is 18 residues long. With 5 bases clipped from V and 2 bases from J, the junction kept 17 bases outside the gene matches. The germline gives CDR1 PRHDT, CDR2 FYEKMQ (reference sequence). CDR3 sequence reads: CASSRNGQGSRSTYEQYF. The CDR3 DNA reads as TGTGCCAGCAGCCGTAACGGACAGGGTTCAAGATCAACCTACGAGCAGTACTTC.

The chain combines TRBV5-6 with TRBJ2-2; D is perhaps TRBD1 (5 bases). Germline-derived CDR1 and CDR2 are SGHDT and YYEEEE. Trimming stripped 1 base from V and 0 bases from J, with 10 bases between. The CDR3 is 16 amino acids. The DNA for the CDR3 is TGTGCCAGCAGCTTGCTGGGGCATACGAACACCGGGGAGCTGTTTTTT. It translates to CASSLLGHTNTGELFF.

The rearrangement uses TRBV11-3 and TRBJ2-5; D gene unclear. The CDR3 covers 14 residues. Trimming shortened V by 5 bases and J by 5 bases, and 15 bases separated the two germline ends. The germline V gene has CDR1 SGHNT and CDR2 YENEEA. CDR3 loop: CASSTTPLTETQYF. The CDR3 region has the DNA TGTGCCAGCAGCACTACACCCTTAACGGAGACCCAGTACTTC.

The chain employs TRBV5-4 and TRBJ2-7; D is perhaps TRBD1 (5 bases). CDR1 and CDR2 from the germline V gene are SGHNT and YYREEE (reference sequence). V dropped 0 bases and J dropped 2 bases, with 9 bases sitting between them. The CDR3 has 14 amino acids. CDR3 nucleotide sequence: TGTGCCAGCAGCTTGGGACTGGGGCCCTACGAGCAGTACTTC. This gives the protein CASSLGLGPYEQYF.

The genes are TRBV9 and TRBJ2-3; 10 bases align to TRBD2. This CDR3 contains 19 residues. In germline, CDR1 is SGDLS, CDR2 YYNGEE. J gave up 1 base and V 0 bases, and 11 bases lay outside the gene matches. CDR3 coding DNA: TGTGCCAGCAGCGTAGCGGCGAGCGGGGGGGCCGTTGGCACAGATACGCAGTATTTT. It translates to CASSVAASGGAVGTDTQYF.

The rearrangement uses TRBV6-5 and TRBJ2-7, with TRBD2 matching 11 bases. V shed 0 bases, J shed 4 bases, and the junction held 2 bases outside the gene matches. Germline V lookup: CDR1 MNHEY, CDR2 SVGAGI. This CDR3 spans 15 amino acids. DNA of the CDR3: TGTGCCAGCAGTTACTCGGCTAGCGGGGGGTACGAGCAGTACTTC. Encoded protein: CASSYSASGGYEQYF.

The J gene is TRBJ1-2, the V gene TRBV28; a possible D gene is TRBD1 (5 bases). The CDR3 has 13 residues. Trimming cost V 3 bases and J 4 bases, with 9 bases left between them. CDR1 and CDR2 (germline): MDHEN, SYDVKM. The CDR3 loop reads CASSLADSYGYTF. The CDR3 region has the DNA TGTGCCAGCAGTTTGGCAGACAGCTATGGCTACACCTTC.

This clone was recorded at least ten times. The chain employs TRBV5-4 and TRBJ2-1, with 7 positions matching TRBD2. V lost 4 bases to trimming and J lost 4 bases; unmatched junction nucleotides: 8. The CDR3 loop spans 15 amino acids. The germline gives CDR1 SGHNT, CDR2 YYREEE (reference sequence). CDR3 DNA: TGTGCCAGCAGCCTGGACGGGACTACGTACAATGAGCAGTTCTTC. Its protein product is CASSLDGTTYNEQFF.

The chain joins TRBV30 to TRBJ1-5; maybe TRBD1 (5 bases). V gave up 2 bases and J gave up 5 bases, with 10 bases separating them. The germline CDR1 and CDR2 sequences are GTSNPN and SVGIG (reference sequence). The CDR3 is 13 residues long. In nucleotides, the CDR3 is TGTGCCTGGAGTAGGGGTTGGGATCAGCCCCAGCATTTT. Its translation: CAWSRGWDQPQHF.

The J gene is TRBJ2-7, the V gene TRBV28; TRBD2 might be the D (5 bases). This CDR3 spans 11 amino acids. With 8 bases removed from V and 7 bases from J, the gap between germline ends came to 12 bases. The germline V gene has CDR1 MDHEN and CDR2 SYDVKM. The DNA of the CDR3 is TGTGCCAGCTTCGTATCGGGGGAGCAGTACTTC. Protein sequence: CASFVSGEQYF.

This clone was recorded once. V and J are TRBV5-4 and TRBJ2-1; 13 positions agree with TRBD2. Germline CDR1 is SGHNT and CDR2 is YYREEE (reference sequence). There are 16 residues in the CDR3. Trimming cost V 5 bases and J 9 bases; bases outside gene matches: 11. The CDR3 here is CASRPPTSGGAGEQFF. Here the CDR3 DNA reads TGTGCCAGCAGACCTCCCACTAGCGGGGGGGCAGGTGAGCAGTTCTTC.

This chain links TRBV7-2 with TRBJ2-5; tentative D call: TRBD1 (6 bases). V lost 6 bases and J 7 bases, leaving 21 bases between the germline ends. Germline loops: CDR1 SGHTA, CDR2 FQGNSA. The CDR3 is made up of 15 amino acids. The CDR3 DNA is TGTGCCAGCAGTCAGACCTCAGGGGCCCTAGGGACCCAGTACTTC. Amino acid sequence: CASSQTSGALGTQYF.

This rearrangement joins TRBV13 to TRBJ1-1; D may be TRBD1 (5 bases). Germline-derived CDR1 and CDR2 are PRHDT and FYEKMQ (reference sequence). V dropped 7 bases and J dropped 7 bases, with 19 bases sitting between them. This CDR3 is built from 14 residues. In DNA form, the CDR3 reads TGTGCCAGCAATCGGCCTGGGGCAACGAATGAAGCTTTCTTT. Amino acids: CASNRPGATNEAFF.

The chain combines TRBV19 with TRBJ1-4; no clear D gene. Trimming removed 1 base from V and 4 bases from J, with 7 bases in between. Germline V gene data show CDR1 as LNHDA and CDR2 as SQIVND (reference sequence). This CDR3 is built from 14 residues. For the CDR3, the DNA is TGTGCCAGTAGTATAGGAGGGTTTAATGAAAAACTGTTTTTT. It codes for CASSIGGFNEKLFF.

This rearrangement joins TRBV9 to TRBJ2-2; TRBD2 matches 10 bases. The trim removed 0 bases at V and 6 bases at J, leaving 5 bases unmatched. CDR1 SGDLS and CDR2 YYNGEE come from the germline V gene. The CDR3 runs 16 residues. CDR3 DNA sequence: TGTGCCAGCAGCGTAGACTTTAGCGGGGGGTCCGGGGAGCTGTTTTTT. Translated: CASSVDFSGGSGELFF.

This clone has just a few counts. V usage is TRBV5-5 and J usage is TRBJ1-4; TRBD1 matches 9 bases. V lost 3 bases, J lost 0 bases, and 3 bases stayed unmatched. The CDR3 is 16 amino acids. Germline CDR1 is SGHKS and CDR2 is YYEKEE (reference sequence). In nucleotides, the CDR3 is TGTGCCAGCAGCTCAAGGACAGGGGCAACTAATGAAAAACTGTTTTTT. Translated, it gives CASSSRTGATNEKLFF.

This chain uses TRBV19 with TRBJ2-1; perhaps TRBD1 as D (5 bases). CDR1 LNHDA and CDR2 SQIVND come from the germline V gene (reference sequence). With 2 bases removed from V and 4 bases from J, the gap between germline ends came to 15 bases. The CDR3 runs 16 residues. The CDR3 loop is CASSIRPGNQYNEQFF. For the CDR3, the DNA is TGTGCCAGTAGTATACGTCCAGGGAACCAGTACAATGAGCAGTTCTTC.

The CDR3 sequence: CASSPKQGKNQPQHF. The CDR3 region has the DNA TGTGCCAGCTCACCAAAACAGGGGAAGAATCAGCCCCAGCATTTT. V gene TRBV18 combines with J gene TRBJ1-5; 7 bases are a match to TRBD1. The CDR3 spans 15 residues. J was trimmed by 4 bases and V by 2 bases; bases with no gene match: 5. Per the germline V gene, CDR1 is KGHSH and CDR2 is LQKENI. The full variable domain, rest sourced from reference TRBV18 and TRBJ1-5, is NAGVMQNPRHLVRRRGQEARLRCSPMKGHSHVYWYRQLPEEGLKFMVYLQKENIIDESGMPKERFSAEFPKEGPSILRIQQVVRGDSAAYFCASSPKQGKNQPQHFGDGTRLSIL.